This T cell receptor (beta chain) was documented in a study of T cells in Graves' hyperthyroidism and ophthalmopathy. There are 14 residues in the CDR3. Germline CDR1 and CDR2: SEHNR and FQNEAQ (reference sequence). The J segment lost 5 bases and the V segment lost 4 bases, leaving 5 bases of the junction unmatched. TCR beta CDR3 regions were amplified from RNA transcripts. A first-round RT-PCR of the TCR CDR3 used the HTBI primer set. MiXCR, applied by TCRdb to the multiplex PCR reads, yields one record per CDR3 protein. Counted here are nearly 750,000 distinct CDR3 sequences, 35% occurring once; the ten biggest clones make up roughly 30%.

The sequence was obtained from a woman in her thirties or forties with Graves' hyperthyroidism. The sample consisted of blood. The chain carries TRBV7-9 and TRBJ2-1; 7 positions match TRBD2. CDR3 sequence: CASSSRLAHNEQFF. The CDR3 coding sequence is TGTGCCAGCAGCTCCCGACTAGCCCACAATGAGCAGTTCTTC. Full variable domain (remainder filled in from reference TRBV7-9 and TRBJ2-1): DTGVSQNPRHKITKRGQNVTFRCDPISEHNRLYWYRQTLGQGPEFLTYFQNEAQLEKSRLLSDRFSAERPKGSFSTLEIQRTEQGDSAMYLCASSSRLAHNEQFFGPGTRLTVL.